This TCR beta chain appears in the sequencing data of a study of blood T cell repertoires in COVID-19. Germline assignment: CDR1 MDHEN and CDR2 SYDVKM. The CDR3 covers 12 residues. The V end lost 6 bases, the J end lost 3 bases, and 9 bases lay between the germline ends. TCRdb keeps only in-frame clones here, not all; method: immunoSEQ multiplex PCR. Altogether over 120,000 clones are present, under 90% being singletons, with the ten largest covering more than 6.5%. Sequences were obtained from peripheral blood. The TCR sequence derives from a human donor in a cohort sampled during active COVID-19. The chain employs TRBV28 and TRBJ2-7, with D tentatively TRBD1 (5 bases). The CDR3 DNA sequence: TGTGCCAGCAGGCCGACAGACTACGAGCAGTACTTC. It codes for CASRPTDYEQYF.